These T cell receptor beta chains were read from a single sample in a study of long-term antiretroviral therapy in people with HIV. Profiled with immunoSEQ multiplex PCR; TCRdb holds only in-frame clones, not every one. The sample lists tens of thousands of clones, about 95% occurring once. The specimen was unsorted PBMCs, collected 6 to 6.5 years after starting antiretroviral therapy. The receptors stem from a man younger than 40 with HIV. CDR3s include the opening cysteine and the closing phenylalanine or tryptophan. D genes are given only for firm matches. For some rows the clone size is stated as once, few or many, or as a class when expanded; others skip it.

CDR3 DNA,CDR3 protein,clone size,D gene,J gene,V gene
TGTGCCAGCAGCGTACCTAGCGGGAGGGGAAGCACAGATACGCAGTATTTT,CASSVPSGRGSTDTQYF,once,TRBD2,TRBJ2-3,TRBV7-8
TGTGCCAGCCGATGGGGACTTGGGGTGAACACTGAAGCTTTCTTT,CASRWGLGVNTEAFF,NA,NA,TRBJ1-1,TRBV6-5
TGTGCCAGCAGCCGAGAAGGGTGGGAAGCTTTCTTT,CASSREGWEAFF,NA,NA,TRBJ1-1,TRBV9
TGTGCCAGCTCCGGGGGGCCCCAGCCCCAGCATTTT,CASSGGPQPQHF,NA,NA,TRBJ1-5,TRBV7-3
TGTGCCTGGAGTGTCGACACATCCGCTGGGGTGACCCAGTACTTC,CAWSVDTSAGVTQYF,NA,NA,TRBJ2-5,TRBV30
TGTGCCATCAGACAGTCATTTCGGGCAGGGTCCTACGAGCAGTACTTC,CAIRQSFRAGSYEQYF,NA,NA,TRBJ2-7,TRBV10-3
TGTGCCAGCGGGACAGGGGGCTCTGGGGCCAACGTCCTGACTTTC,CASGTGGSGANVLTF,NA,TRBD1,TRBJ2-6,TRBV5-4
TGTGCCAGCAGCCGACCCCGTAGCGTTGGCTACACCTTC,CASSRPRSVGYTF,NA,NA,TRBJ1-2,TRBV5-6
TGTGCCAGCAGCCAAGTCTACGCAGATACGCAGTATTTT,CASSQVYADTQYF,NA,NA,TRBJ2-3,TRBV14
TGTGCCAGCAGTTCACAGGGATATTTCCCAGATACGCAGTATTTT,CASSSQGYFPDTQYF,NA,NA,TRBJ2-3,TRBV27
TGTGCCAGCAGTGAAGGCAATTCTGGAAACACCATATATTTT,CASSEGNSGNTIYF,NA,NA,TRBJ1-3,TRBV2
TGCAGCGCTGCATGGAGCTCCTACGAGCAGTACTTC,CSAAWSSYEQYF,NA,NA,TRBJ2-7,TRBV29-1
TGTGCCATCAGTGAGTCGAGCGGACTGAGCACAGATACGCAGTATTTT,CAISESSGLSTDTQYF,NA,NA,TRBJ2-3,TRBV10-3